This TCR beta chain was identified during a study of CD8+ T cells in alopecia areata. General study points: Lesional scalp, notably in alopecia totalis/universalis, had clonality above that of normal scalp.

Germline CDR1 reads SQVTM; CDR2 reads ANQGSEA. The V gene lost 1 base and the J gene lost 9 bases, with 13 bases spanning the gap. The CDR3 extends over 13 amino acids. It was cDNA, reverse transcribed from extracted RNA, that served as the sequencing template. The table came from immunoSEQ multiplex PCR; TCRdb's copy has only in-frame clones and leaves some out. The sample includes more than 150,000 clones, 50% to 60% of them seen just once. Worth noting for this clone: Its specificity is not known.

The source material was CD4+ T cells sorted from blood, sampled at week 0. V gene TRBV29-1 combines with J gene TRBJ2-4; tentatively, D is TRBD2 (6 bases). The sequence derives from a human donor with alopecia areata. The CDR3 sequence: CSVEGGLSGIQYF. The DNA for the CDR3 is TGCAGCGTTGAAGGGGGACTCTCCGGCATTCAGTACTTC.